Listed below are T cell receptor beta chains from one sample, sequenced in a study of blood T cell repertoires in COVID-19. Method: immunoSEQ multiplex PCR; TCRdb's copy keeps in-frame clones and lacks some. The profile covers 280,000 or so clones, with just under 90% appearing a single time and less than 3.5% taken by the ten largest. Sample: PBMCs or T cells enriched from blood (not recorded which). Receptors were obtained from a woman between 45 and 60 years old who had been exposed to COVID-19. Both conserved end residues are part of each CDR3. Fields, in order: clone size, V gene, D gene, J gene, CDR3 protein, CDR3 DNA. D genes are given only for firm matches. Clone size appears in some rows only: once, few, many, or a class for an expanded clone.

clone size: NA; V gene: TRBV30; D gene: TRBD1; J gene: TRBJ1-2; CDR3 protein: CASKASDRAGYGYTF; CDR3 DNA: TGTGCCTCCAAGGCTTCGGACAGGGCGGGCTATGGCTACACCTTC
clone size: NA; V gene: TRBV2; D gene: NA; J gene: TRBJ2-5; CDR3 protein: CASNYPGVQETQYF; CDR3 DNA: TGTGCCAGCAACTACCCCGGGGTGCAAGAGACCCAGTACTTC
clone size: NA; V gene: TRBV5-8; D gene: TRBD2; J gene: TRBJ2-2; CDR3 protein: CASSALAGGPTGELFF; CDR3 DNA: TGTGCCAGCAGCGCCTTGGCGGGGGGGCCCACCGGGGAGCTGTTTTTT
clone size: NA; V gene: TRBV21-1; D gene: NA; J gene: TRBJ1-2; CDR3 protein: CASSKCGDSPPYGYTF; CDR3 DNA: TGTGCCAGCAGCAAATGTGGGGACTCACCTCCCTATGGCTACACCTTC
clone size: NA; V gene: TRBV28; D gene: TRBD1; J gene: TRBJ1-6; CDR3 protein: CASSLLPVTGGTGPPLHF; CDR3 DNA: TGTGCCAGCAGTTTACTACCCGTGACAGGGGGCACGGGACCACCCCTCCACTTT
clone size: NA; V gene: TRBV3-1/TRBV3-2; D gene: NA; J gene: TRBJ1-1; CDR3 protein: CASSQVASTEAFF; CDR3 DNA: TGTGCCAGCAGCCAAGTCGCCAGCACTGAAGCTTTCTTT
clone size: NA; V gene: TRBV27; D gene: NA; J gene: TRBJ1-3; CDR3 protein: CASSPGSSGNTIYF; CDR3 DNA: TGTGCCAGCAGCCCAGGTTCCTCTGGAAACACCATATATTTT
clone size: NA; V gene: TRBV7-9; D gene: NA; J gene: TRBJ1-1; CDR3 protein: CASSSWGTNEAFF; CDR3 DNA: TGTGCCAGCAGCTCGTGGGGGACAAATGAAGCTTTCTTT
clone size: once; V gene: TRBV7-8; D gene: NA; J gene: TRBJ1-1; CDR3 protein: CASSLGATSWAFF; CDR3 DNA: TGTGCCAGCAGCTTGGGAGCTACAAGTTGGGCTTTCTTT
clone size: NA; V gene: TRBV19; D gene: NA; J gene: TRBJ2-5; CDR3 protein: CASSFPGQQETQYF; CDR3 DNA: TGTGCCAGTAGTTTCCCCGGACAACAAGAGACCCAGTACTTC
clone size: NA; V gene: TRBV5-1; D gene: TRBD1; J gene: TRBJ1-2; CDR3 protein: CASSLGSGGFANYGYTF; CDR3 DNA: TGCGCCAGCAGCTTGGGTTCAGGGGGTTTCGCTAACTATGGCTACACCTTC
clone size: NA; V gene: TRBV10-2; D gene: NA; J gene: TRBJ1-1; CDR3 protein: CASSGGGFTEAFF; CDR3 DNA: TGCGCCAGCAGTGGAGGAGGTTTCACTGAAGCTTTCTTT
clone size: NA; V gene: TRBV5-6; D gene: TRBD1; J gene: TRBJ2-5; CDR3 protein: CASSFTGGETQYF; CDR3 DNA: TGTGCCAGCAGCTTTACAGGGGGTGAGACCCAGTACTTC
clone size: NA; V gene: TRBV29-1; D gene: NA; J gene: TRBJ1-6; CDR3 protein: CSVAEYGNSPLHF; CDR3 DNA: TGCAGCGTTGCGGAGTACGGGAATTCACCCCTCCACTTT
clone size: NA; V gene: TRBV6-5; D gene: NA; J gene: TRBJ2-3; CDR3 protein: CASSSSGGVSTDTQYF; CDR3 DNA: TGTGCCAGCAGTTCGTCTGGCGGGGTGAGCACAGATACGCAGTATTTT
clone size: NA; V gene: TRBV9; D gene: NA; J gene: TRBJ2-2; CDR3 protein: CASSVEGAPGGELFF; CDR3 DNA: TGTGCCAGCAGCGTAGAAGGGGCCCCGGGCGGGGAGCTGTTTTTT
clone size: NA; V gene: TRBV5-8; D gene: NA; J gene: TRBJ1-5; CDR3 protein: CASSLSKSGGGNQPQHF; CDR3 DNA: TGTGCCAGCAGCTTATCAAAGTCTGGCGGGGGCAATCAGCCCCAGCATTTT
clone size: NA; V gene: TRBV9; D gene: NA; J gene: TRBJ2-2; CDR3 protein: CASSVGGTGTGELFF; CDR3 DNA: TGTGCCAGCAGCGTGGGCGGGACGGGGACCGGGGAGCTGTTTTTT
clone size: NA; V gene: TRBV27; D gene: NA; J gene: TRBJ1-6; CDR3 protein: CASSLGGNLYNSPLHF; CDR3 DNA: TGTGCCAGCAGTTTAGGCGGAAACCTTTATAATTCACCCCTCCACTTT
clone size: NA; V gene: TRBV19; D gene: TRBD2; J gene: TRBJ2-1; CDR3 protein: CASRTSGGNNEQFF; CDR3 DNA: TGTGCCAGTAGAACTAGCGGGGGGAACAATGAGCAGTTCTTC
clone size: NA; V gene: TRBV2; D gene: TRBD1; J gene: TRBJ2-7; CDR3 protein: CASRFTGGSYEQYF; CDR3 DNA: TGTGCCAGCAGGTTTACAGGGGGTTCCTACGAGCAGTACTTC
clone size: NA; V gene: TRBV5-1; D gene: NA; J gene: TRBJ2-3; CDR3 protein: CASSLVQADTQYF; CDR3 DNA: TGCGCCAGCAGCTTAGTTCAGGCAGATACGCAGTATTTT
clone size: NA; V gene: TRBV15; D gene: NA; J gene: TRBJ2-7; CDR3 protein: CATSEEGYEQYF; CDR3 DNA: TGTGCCACCAGCGAGGAAGGCTACGAGCAGTACTTC
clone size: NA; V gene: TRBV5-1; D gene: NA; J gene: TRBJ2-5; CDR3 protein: CASSLARSGETQYF; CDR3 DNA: TGCGCCAGCAGCTTAGCTCGTAGCGGCGAGACCCAGTACTTC
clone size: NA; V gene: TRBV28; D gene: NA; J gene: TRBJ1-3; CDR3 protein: CASSLSRELSGNTIYF; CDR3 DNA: TGTGCCAGCAGTTTATCCAGGGAACTTTCAGGAAACACCATATATTTT
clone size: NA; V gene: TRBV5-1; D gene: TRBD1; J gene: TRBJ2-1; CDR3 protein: CASGGTGGVNEQFF; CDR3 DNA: TGCGCCAGCGGAGGGACAGGGGGCGTTAATGAGCAGTTCTTC
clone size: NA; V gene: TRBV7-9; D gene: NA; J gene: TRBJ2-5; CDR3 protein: CASSLVAGAGETQYF; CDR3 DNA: TGTGCCAGCAGCTTAGTGGCAGGGGCGGGAGAGACCCAGTACTTC
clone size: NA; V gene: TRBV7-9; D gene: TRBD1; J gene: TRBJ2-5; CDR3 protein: CASSPRTGEETQYF; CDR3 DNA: TGTGCCAGCAGCCCTCGGACAGGGGAAGAGACCCAGTACTTC
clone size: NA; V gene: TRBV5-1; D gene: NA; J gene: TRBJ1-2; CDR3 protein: CASRREGLYGYTF; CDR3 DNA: TGCGCCAGCAGACGGGAGGGCCTCTATGGCTACACCTTC
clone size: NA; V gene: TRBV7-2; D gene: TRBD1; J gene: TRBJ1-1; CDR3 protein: CASSQRQGANMNTEAFF; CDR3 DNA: TGTGCCAGCAGCCAAAGACAGGGGGCGAACATGAACACTGAAGCTTTCTTT
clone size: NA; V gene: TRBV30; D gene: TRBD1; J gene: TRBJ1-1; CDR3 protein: CAWSVIGTGVQAFF; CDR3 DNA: TGTGCCTGGAGTGTAATCGGGACAGGGGTACAAGCTTTCTTT
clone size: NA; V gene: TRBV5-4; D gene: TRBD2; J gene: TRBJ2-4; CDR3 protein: CASSGTSGEAKNIQYF; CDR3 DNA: TGTGCCAGCAGCGGTACTAGCGGAGAAGCCAAAAACATTCAGTACTTC
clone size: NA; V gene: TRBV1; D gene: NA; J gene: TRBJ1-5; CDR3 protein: CTSSYGQGALSNQPQHF; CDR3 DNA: TGCACCAGCAGCTACGGACAGGGGGCCCTTAGCAATCAGCCCCAGCATTTT
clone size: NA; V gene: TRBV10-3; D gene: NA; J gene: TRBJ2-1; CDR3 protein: CATGTSGERQFF; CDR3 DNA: TGTGCCACGGGGACAAGCGGGGAGCGGCAGTTCTTC
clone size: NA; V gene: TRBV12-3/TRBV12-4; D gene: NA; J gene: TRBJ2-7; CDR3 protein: CASSAGASYEQYF; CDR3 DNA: TGTGCCAGTAGTGCGGGGGCCTCCTACGAGCAGTACTTC
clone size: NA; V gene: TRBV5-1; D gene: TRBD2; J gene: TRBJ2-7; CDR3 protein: CASSASTSGGAYEQYF; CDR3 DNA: TGCGCCAGCAGCGCCTCCACTAGCGGGGGCGCTTACGAGCAGTACTTC
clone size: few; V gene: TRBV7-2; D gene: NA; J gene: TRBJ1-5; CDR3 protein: CASSLGLQGVGPQHF; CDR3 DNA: TGTGCCAGCAGCTTAGGATTACAGGGAGTAGGGCCCCAGCATTTT
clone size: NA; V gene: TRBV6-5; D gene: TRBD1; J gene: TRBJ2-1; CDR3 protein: CASSPRQGEGNEQFF; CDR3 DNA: TGTGCCAGCAGTCCCCGACAGGGCGAAGGCAATGAGCAGTTCTTC
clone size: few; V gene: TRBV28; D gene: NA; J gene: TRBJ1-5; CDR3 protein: CASSYIEWRGRGSNQPQHF; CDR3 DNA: TGTGCCAGCAGTTACATCGAGTGGAGAGGACGGGGTAGCAATCAGCCCCAGCATTTT
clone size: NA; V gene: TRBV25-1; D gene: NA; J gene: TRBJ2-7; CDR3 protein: CASSTQGKAYEQYF; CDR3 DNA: TGTGCCAGCAGTACCCAGGGGAAAGCCTACGAGCAGTACTTC
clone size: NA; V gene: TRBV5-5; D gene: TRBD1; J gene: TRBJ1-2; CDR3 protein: CASSWGQMANYGYTF; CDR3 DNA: TGTGCCAGCAGCTGGGGACAGATGGCTAACTATGGCTACACCTTC
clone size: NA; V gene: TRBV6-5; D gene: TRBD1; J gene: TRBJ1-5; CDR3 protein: CASRTGQGGNQPQHF; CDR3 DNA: TGTGCCAGCAGAACCGGACAGGGTGGAAATCAGCCCCAGCATTTT
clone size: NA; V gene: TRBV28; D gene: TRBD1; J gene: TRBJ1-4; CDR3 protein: CASSLIGQGGYEKLFF; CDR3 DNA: TGTGCCAGCAGTTTAATCGGGCAGGGGGGTTATGAAAAACTGTTTTTT
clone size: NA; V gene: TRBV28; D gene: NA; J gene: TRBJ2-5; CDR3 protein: CASSLSTGRAQYF; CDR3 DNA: TGTGCCAGCAGTCTATCGACGGGCAGGGCCCAGTACTTC
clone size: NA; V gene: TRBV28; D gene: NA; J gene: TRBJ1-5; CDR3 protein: CASSSLRGSRSNQPQHF; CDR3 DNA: TGTGCCAGCAGTTCTCTTAGGGGATCCAGAAGCAATCAGCCCCAGCATTTT
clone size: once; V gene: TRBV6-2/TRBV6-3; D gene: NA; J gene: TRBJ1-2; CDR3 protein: CASSLRQAQSGYTF; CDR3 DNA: TGTGCCAGCAGTTTACGACAGGCCCAGAGTGGCTACACCTTC
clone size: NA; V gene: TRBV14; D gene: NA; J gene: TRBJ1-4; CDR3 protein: CASSQDPPRGEKLFF; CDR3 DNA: TGTGCCAGCAGCCAAGACCCCCCCCGGGGTGAAAAACTGTTTTTT
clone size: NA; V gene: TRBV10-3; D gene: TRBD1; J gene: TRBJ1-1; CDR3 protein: CAIRGQGGTEAFF; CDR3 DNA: TGTGCCATCAGAGGACAGGGGGGCACTGAAGCTTTCTTT
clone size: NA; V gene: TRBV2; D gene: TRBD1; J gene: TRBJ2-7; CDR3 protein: CASSEFRDRVRDEQYF; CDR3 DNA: TGTGCCAGCAGTGAATTTAGGGACAGGGTTAGAGACGAGCAGTACTTC
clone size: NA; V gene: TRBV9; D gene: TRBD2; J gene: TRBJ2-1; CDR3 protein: CASSVTLGGAVEQFF; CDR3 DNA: TGTGCCAGCAGCGTTACTCTCGGGGGGGCCGTTGAGCAGTTCTTC